These 10 T cell receptor beta chains were sequenced from one sample in a study of neurological immune-mediated disorders. TCRdb re-analysed the 5' RACE reads in MiXCR, keeping a single row per CDR3 protein. The sample consists of 130,000 or so distinct CDR3 sequences, roughly 3.4% of them appearing once. The specimen was PBMCs. The receptors derive from a woman between 25 and 40 years old with multiple sclerosis.

At least ten counts were recorded for this clonotype. The rearrangement links TRBV20-1 to TRBJ1-3; D call uncertain. The CDR3 contains 14 residues. Between the trimmed V and J ends, which lost 3 bases and 0 bases, there was a span of 9 bases. Germline values: CDR1 DFQATT, CDR2 SNEGSKA (reference sequence). CDR3: CSASTEFSGNTIYF. For the CDR3, the DNA is TGCAGTGCTAGTACCGAATTCTCTGGAAACACCATATATTTT.

This clonotype has a count of ten or more. The CDR3 bases are TGTGCCAGCAGCGTACTGGGCGAGGGATCAGATACGCAGTATTTT. Protein: CASSVLGEGSDTQYF. The chain combines TRBV9 with TRBJ2-3, with D possibly TRBD2 on 5 matching bases. Trimming stripped 1 base from V and 4 bases from J, with 13 bases between. The length of the CDR3 is 15 residues. Germline CDR1 is SGDLS and CDR2 is YYNGEE.

At least ten counts were recorded for this clonotype. The genes are TRBV4-3 and TRBJ2-7; tentative D call: TRBD2 (5 bases). Looked up from germline, CDR1 is LGHNA and CDR2 is YSLEER. This CDR3 has 15 amino acids. The V end was cut by 3 bases, the J end by 7 bases, with 19 bases between. The CDR3 is CASSHGRFVRGEQYF. As DNA, the CDR3 is TGCGCCAGCAGCCACGGTAGATTCGTACGGGGAGAGCAGTACTTC.

This clonotype was seen many times. The chain is built from TRBV20-1 and TRBJ1-2; D is possibly TRBD1 (6 bases). The CDR3 length is 13 residues. Germline CDR1 is DFQATT and CDR2 is SNEGSKA (reference sequence). V lost 7 bases, J lost 4 bases, and 16 bases lay in between. The CDR3: CSVRNRAVYGYTF. DNA of the CDR3: TGCAGTGTCAGAAACAGGGCGGTCTATGGCTACACCTTC.

About this clonotype itself: An end of the junction does not agree with germline; a read error may underlie this. The chain recombines TRBV20-1 with TRBJ1-2; D is unresolved. From germline, CDR1 is DFQATT and CDR2 SNEGSKA (reference sequence). This CDR3 contains 13 residues. The CDR3 here is CSDRRKINYGYTF. CDR3 DNA: TGCAGTGATAGAAGAAAGATTAACTATGGCTACACCTTC.

This clonotype occurred many times. The V call is TRBV5-1, the J call TRBJ2-1, with D uncertain. CDR3 length: 17 residues. V lost 0 bases and J 0 bases, leaving 13 bases between the germline ends. Germline V CDR1 and CDR2: SGHRS, YFSETQ. CDR3 residues: CASSLGRVSFSYNEQFF. The DNA of the CDR3 is TGCGCCAGCAGCTTGGGTAGGGTCAGTTTCTCCTACAATGAGCAGTTCTTC.

This clonotype was counted many times. V usage is TRBV7-2 and J usage is TRBJ2-1, with TRBD2 identical over 11 bases. The germline V gene has CDR1 SGHTA and CDR2 FQGNSA. Trimming took 5 bases from V and 11 from J; bases not matched to a gene: 8. The CDR3 covers 14 residues. Here the CDR3 DNA reads TGTGCCAGCAGCAGTAGCGGGGGGGACAAGAAGCAGTTCTTC. Its translation is CASSSSGGDKKQFF. Together with reference TRBV7-2 and TRBJ2-1, the CDR3 gives the full variable domain: GAGVSQSPSNKVTEKGKDVELRCDPISGHTALYWYRQSLGQGLEFLIYFQGNSAPDKSGLPSDRFSAERTGGSVSTLTIQRTQQEDSAVYLCASSSSGGDKKQFFGPGTRLTVL.

This clonotype was recorded many times. The chain uses TRBV7-9 and TRBJ1-1; no reliable D call. This CDR3 spans 13 amino acids. V lost 6 bases, J lost 2 bases, and 10 bases lay in between. Germline V CDR1 and CDR2: SEHNR, FQNEAQ (reference sequence). Here the CDR3 DNA reads TGTGCCAGCAGGGACGGACTTAACACTGAAGCTTTCTTT. This sequence encodes CASRDGLNTEAFF.

This clonotype was recorded many times. The rearrangement joins TRBV12-3 or TRBV12-4 to TRBJ2-1, with TRBD1 matching 7 bases. Trimming at V came to 7 bases and at J to 0 bases, leaving 12 bases not matched to a gene. The CDR3 extends over 17 amino acids. In nucleotides, the CDR3 is TGTGCCAGCACCAAACGAGGGACAGCGAGCTCCTACAATGAGCAGTTCTTC. It translates to CASTKRGTASSYNEQFF.

This clonotype was recorded a few times. The genes are TRBV30 and TRBJ2-2, with 8 bases matching TRBD2. The CDR3 is 17 amino acids. Germline V gene data show CDR1 as GTSNPN and CDR2 as SVGIG (reference sequence). Unmatched junction bases numbered 12, after V lost 1 base and J lost 5 bases. The DNA for the CDR3 is TGTGCCTGGAGTGGCCCCGGAGTAGCGGGACATACCGGGGAGCTGTTTTTT. This gives the protein CAWSGPGVAGHTGELFF.